The entry below describes one T cell receptor beta chain. The repertoire was sequenced with immunoSEQ multiplex PCR; TCRdb's copy has only in-frame clones and lacks some. Here the sample spans about 120,000 clones, over 75% being singletons. The data originate from a study of blood T cell repertoires in COVID-19. Study-level background: Material from acute and convalescent COVID-19 was sourced from the United States, Italy and Spain. Sample material is recorded as cDNA or gDNA derived from T cells, B-cell-depleted T cells, or PBMCs.

This CDR3 contains 15 residues. The V gene end was trimmed by 1 base and the J gene end by 8 bases; junction bases not matched to a gene: 6. The germline V gene encodes CDR1 KGHSH and CDR2 LQKENI. This chain connects TRBV18 to TRBJ2-1; 9 nucleotides line up with TRBD2. Source material: peripheral blood. The TCR comes from a man between 70 and 80 years old with active or convalescent COVID-19. The CDR3 DNA sequence: TGTGCCAGCTCACCACGGCTAGCGGGAAGAGATGAGCAGTTCTTC. Amino acid sequence: CASSPRLAGRDEQFF.